Each of the 27 T cell receptor beta chains below was sequenced from the same sample in a study of T cells after yellow fever vaccination. TCRdb processed the 5' RACE reads anew with MiXCR; each CDR3 protein has one entry. The sample has around 600,000 distinct CDR3 sequences; roughly an eighth are singletons. Sequencing used PBMCs, obtained on the day of the yellow fever booster vaccination. The receptors were sampled from a man aged 25-45 years who received the YFV17D yellow fever vaccine.

This clonotype was counted a few times. The V gene is TRBV20-1, the J gene TRBJ2-1, with TRBD2 matching 10 bases. Trimming cost V 3 bases and J 1 base; bases outside gene matches: 6. Germline V gene lookup returns CDR1 DFQATT and CDR2 SNEGSKA (reference sequence). This CDR3 has 16 residues. This chain's CDR3 is CSARVGLAVSYNEQFF. For the CDR3, the DNA is TGCAGTGCTAGGGTTGGACTAGCGGTTTCCTACAATGAGCAGTTCTTC.

J is TRBJ2-1 and V is TRBV5-6, with a possible D match to TRBD1 (5 bases). Trimming shortened V by 4 bases and J by 6 bases, and 23 bases separated the two germline ends. Germline assignment: CDR1 SGHDT and CDR2 YYEEEE. This CDR3 is built from 17 residues. CDR3 residues: CASSPWTYYRFSNEQFF. CDR3 bases: TGTGCCAGCAGCCCTTGGACATATTATCGGTTTAGCAATGAGCAGTTCTTC.

This rearrangement joins TRBV7-2 to TRBJ2-7, with 8 bases lining up with TRBD1. J gave up 5 bases and V 6 bases, and 9 bases lay outside the gene matches. Per the germline V gene, CDR1 is SGHTA and CDR2 is FQGNSA. This CDR3 is 14 amino acids long. The CDR3 sequence is CASRPDRAGDEQYF. In DNA, the CDR3 is TGTGCCAGCAGACCGGACAGGGCAGGCGACGAGCAGTACTTC.

The chain links TRBV3-1 to TRBJ2-7, with 8 bases fitting TRBD1. The CDR3 consists of 15 residues. Per the germline V gene, CDR1 is LGHDT and CDR2 is YNNKEL (reference sequence). The trim removed 2 bases at V and 5 bases at J, leaving 8 bases unmatched. The CDR3 protein is CASSQSGQGANEQYF. Written as DNA, the CDR3 is TGTGCCAGCAGCCAAAGTGGGCAGGGGGCGAACGAGCAGTACTTC.

This chain uses TRBV6-5 with TRBJ1-3; the D gene is possibly TRBD1 (5 bases). Trimming stripped 2 bases from V and 3 bases from J, with 8 bases between. This CDR3 spans 14 amino acids. In germline, CDR1 is MNHEY, CDR2 SVGAGI. The CDR3 is CASSYGGFGNTIYF. CDR3 in DNA: TGTGCCAGCAGTTACGGGGGTTTTGGAAACACCATATATTTT.

This clonotype was detected only a few times. The rearrangement joins TRBV30 to TRBJ1-6; D unresolved. Per germline, CDR1 GTSNPN and CDR2 SVGIG (reference sequence). V was pared by 0 bases and J by 0 bases, with 15 bases between. This CDR3 is built from 18 residues. The CDR3 sequence: CAWSVWIPDCSYNSPLHF. CDR3 nucleotide sequence: TGTGCCTGGAGTGTTTGGATACCAGATTGCTCCTATAATTCACCCCTCCACTTT.

In its sample, this clonotype was seen many times. The chain combines TRBV7-9 with TRBJ2-2; weak D call: TRBD2 (5 bases). The V gene's germline CDR1 is SEHNR and CDR2 FQNEAQ (reference sequence). This CDR3 is built from 17 residues. Trimming removed 2 bases from V and 2 bases from J, with 15 bases in between. CDR3 sequence reads: CASSLSWLADNTGELFF. Written as DNA, the CDR3 is TGTGCCAGCAGCTTATCTTGGCTAGCAGATAACACCGGGGAGCTGTTTTTT.

The chain carries TRBV6-1 and TRBJ1-2; 9 nucleotides agree with TRBD1. Germline V gene lookup returns CDR1 MNHNS and CDR2 SASEGT. CDR3 size: 15 residues. Trimming removed 6 bases from V and 6 bases from J; junction bases left unmatched: 11. In DNA, the CDR3 is TGTGCCAGCAGCCACTGGGGACAGGGTCGTGATGGCTACACCTTC. This translates into CASSHWGQGRDGYTF.

This clonotype was counted many times. The rearrangement uses TRBV4-3 and TRBJ2-7; TRBD2 agrees at 10 bases. In germline, CDR1 is LGHNA, CDR2 YSLEER. The CDR3 is made up of 16 amino acids. Losses at the gene ends were 1 base for V and 6 bases for J; bases not matched to a gene: 9. DNA for the CDR3: TGCGCCAGCAGCCAAGTCAGCGGGAGGGCCAGGGTCGAGCAGTACTTC. Protein product: CASSQVSGRARVEQYF.

A few counts support this clonotype. The V and J genes are TRBV7-3 and TRBJ2-1; D is unresolved. In germline, CDR1 is SGHTA, CDR2 FQGTGA. Trimming cost V 1 base and J 7 bases, with 8 bases left between them. The CDR3 runs 13 residues. CDR3 region: CASSLMVGNEQFF. Written as DNA, the CDR3 is TGTGCCAGCAGCTTAATGGTGGGGAATGAGCAGTTCTTC.

This clonotype was detected only a few times. The chain employs TRBV7-8 and TRBJ2-2; 7 positions agree with TRBD2. V gave up 1 base and J gave up 1 base; unmatched junction bases: 3. CDR1 is SGHVS, CDR2 FQNEAQ, per germline. This CDR3 has 16 residues. The CDR3 region is CASSLVASGNTGELFF. CDR3 sequence (DNA): TGTGCCAGCAGCTTAGTTGCTAGCGGGAACACCGGGGAGCTGTTTTTT.

This clonotype was counted a few times. The V gene is TRBV3-1, the J gene TRBJ2-2; D is possibly TRBD2 (6 bases). This CDR3 is built from 12 residues. CDR1 and CDR2 (germline): LGHDT, YNNKEL (reference sequence). Trimming left V 3 bases short and J 10 bases short, with 9 bases between. The CDR3 nucleotides read TGTGCCAGCAGCCATCTAGCGACGGAGCTGTTTTTT. It specifies CASSHLATELFF.

Many counts were recorded for this clonotype. The CDR3 bases are TGTGCCAGCAGTTCGGGGCTGAACACTGAAGCTTTCTTT. Translation: CASSSGLNTEAFF. The chain recombines TRBV14 with TRBJ1-1; D might be TRBD1 (5 bases). The germline V and J ends were trimmed by 6 bases and 0 bases, with 8 bases remaining between them. This CDR3 spans 13 amino acids. Germline lookup yields CDR1 SGHDN and CDR2 FVKESK.

The V call is TRBV20-1, the J call TRBJ2-7; D possibly corresponds to TRBD2 (7 bases). The germline V and J ends were trimmed by 0 bases and 1 base, with 13 bases remaining between them. The CDR3 is 15 amino acids. Germline lookup yields CDR1 DFQATT and CDR2 SNEGSKA (reference sequence). Written as DNA, the CDR3 is TGCAGTGCTAGAGAAGGGGGGGCGGAGTCCTACGAGCAGTACTTC. Protein sequence: CSAREGGAESYEQYF.

This rearrangement joins TRBV12-3 or TRBV12-4 to TRBJ2-3; possible D gene TRBD2, 6 bases. V lost 6 bases and J lost 5, with 18 bases in between. The CDR3 totals 15 residues. The CDR3 region is CASSPGPGGEDTQYF. The CDR3 DNA follows: TGTGCCAGCAGCCCCGGACCTGGCGGGGAAGATACGCAGTATTTT.

V is TRBV29-1 and J is TRBJ1-1, with D unresolved. V was cut by 4 bases and J by 1 base, with 10 bases left in between. The CDR3 covers 13 residues. Germline V gene sequence: CDR1 SQVTM, CDR2 ANQGSEA. DNA of the CDR3: TGCAGCGTTGGCCGGGAAACGAACACTGAAGCTTTCTTT. Translating it yields CSVGRETNTEAFF.

The rearrangement joins TRBV30 to TRBJ2-2; 9 positions match TRBD1. Germline V lookup: CDR1 GTSNPN, CDR2 SVGIG (reference sequence). This CDR3 is 14 amino acids long. The trim removed 5 bases at V and 2 bases at J, leaving 3 bases unmatched. CDR3 amino acids: CAWGTGTNTGELFF. The CDR3 DNA reads TGTGCCTGGGGGACAGGGACAAACACCGGGGAGCTGTTTTTT.

This clonotype was detected only a few times. The rearrangement joins TRBV29-1 to TRBJ1-1, with D tentatively TRBD1 (5 bases). The CDR3 runs to 11 residues. Germline CDR1 reads SQVTM; CDR2 reads ANQGSEA. CDR3 in amino acids: CSIGGNLEAFF. The CDR3 DNA is TGCAGTATTGGGGGTAACCTTGAAGCTTTCTTT.

CDR3 bases: TGTGCCAGCAGCCAAGATGGGGGGAGGCTAGCGGCTAGCACAGATACGCAGTATTTT. Translating it yields CASSQDGGRLAASTDTQYF. This sequence joins TRBV4-2 and TRBJ2-3, with 7 bases identical to TRBD2. V trimming: 0 bases; J trimming: 0 bases; junction bases outside the gene matches: 12. CDR1 is LGHNA, CDR2 YNFKEQ, per germline. The CDR3 contains 19 residues.

The J gene is TRBJ2-3, the V gene TRBV20-1, with D possibly being TRBD1 (6 bases). Germline V CDR1 and CDR2: DFQATT, SNEGSKA (reference sequence). This CDR3 spans 15 amino acids. Trimming removed 0 bases from V and 11 bases from J, with 21 bases in between. CDR3 loop: CSARDSGTKKSKQYF. The CDR3 nucleotides are TGCAGTGCTAGAGATTCCGGGACAAAAAAGTCAAAGCAGTATTTT.

This chain uses TRBV5-1 with TRBJ2-7; D possibly uses TRBD1 or TRBD2 (5 bases each). The CDR3 totals 14 residues. Germline lookup yields CDR1 SGHRS and CDR2 YFSETQ. V was pared by 1 base and J by 5 bases, with 13 bases between. This CDR3 is CASSLSRGLNEQYF. The CDR3 DNA sequence: TGCGCCAGCAGCTTGAGCCGGGGCTTAAACGAGCAGTACTTC.

The chain carries TRBV2 and TRBJ1-5; 8 bases fit TRBD1. This CDR3 has 14 amino acids. CDR1 is SNHLY and CDR2 is FYNNEI in the germline V gene. V gave up 5 bases and J gave up 6 bases; unmatched junction bases: 6. DNA of the CDR3: TGTGCCAGCAGTAACGGACAGGGAGTTCAGCCCCAGCATTTT. It translates to CASSNGQGVQPQHF.

This clonotype showed up just a few times. This chain connects TRBV6-5 to TRBJ2-1; D not certain. Per germline, CDR1 MNHEY and CDR2 SVGAGI. This CDR3 comprises 15 residues. V was pared by 4 bases and J by 4 bases, with 14 bases between. CDR3 in amino acids: CASSSPALVYNEQFF. The DNA of the CDR3 is TGTGCCAGCAGTTCCCCGGCGCTCGTTTACAATGAGCAGTTCTTC.

This clonotype was picked up a small number of times. The J gene is TRBJ2-2, the V gene TRBV7-9; D remains unclear. The CDR3 consists of 15 residues. With 4 bases removed from V and 0 bases from J, the gap between germline ends came to 9 bases. Germline CDR1 and CDR2: SEHNR and FQNEAQ (reference sequence). CDR3 sequence (DNA): TGTGCCAGCAGCTCGACATGGGCGAACACCGGGGAGCTGTTTTTT. Amino acids: CASSSTWANTGELFF.

In DNA form, the CDR3 reads TGTGCCAGCAAGTTAAGTGGGCTTTCCTACGAGCAGTACTTC. The encoded protein is CASKLSGLSYEQYF. The chain recombines TRBV6-2 or TRBV6-3 with TRBJ2-7; D is unclear. This CDR3 region has 14 residues. Germline V gene lookup returns CDR1 MNHEY and CDR2 SVGEGT. V shed 7 bases and J shed 1 base, with 14 bases lying between them.

This rearrangement joins TRBV7-2 to TRBJ1-1; TRBD1 might be the D (5 bases). Trimming left V 5 bases short and J 1 base short, with 14 bases between. Germline CDR1 is SGHTA and CDR2 is FQGNSA. This CDR3 has 15 amino acids. CDR3 amino acids: CASSPSRGGNTEAFF. The CDR3 nucleotides read TGTGCCAGCAGCCCCTCGCGGGGGGGGAACACTGAAGCTTTCTTT.

This clonotype was observed a few times. The rearrangement joins TRBV7-9 to TRBJ2-7, with D possibly matching TRBD1 (5 bases). This CDR3 has 12 amino acids. Trimming took off 5 bases at V and 5 bases at J, with 10 bases between the two ends. Germline CDR1 SEHNR, CDR2 FQNEAQ (reference sequence). The CDR3 nucleotides are TGTGCCAGCAGCCAGGGCGTCCACGAGCAGTACTTC. Translation: CASSQGVHEQYF.